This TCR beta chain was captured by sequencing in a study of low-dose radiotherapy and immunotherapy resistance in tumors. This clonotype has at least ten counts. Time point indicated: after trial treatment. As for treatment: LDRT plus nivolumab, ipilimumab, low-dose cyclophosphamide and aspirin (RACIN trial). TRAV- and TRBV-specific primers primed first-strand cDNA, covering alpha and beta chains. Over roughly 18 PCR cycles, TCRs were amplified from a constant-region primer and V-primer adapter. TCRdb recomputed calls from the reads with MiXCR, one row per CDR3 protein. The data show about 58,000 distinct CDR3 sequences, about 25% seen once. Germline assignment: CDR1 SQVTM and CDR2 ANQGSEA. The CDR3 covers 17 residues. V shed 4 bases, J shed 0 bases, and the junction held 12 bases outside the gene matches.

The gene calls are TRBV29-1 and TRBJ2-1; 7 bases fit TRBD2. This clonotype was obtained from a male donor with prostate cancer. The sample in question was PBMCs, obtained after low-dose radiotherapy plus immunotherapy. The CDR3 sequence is CSVGGQAGWSSYNEQFF. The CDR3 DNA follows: TGCAGCGTTGGCGGGCAAGCGGGGTGGAGCTCCTACAATGAGCAGTTCTTC.